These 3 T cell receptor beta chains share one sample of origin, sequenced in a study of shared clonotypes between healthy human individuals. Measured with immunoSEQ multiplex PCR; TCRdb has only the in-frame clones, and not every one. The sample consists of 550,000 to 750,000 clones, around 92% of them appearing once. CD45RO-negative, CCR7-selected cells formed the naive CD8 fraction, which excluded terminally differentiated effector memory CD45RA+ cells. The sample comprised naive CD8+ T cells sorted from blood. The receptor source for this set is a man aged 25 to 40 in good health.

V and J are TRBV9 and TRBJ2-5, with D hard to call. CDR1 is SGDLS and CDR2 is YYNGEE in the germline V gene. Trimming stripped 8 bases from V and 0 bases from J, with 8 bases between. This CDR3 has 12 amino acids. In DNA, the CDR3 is TGTGCCAGGATCGGACACCAAGAGACCCAGTACTTC. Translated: CARIGHQETQYF. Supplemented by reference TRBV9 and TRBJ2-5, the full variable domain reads DSGVTQTPKHLITATGQRVTLRCSPRSGDLSVYWYQQSLDQGLQFLIQYYNGEERAKGNILERFSAQQFPDLHSELNLSSLELGDSALYFCARIGHQETQYFGPGTRLLVL.

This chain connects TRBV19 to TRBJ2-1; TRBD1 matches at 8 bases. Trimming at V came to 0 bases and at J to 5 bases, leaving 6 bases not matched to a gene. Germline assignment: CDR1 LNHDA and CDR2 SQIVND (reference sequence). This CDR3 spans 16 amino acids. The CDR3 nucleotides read TGTGCCAGTAGTATAGATCAAACAGGGGGAAACAATGAGCAGTTCTTC. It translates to CASSIDQTGGNNEQFF.

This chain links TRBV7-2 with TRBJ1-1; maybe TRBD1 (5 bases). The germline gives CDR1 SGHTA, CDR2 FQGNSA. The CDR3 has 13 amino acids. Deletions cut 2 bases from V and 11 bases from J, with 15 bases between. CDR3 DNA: TGTGCCAGCAGCTTACTGGACCCCCGGGGGGCTTTCTTT. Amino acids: CASSLLDPRGAFF.